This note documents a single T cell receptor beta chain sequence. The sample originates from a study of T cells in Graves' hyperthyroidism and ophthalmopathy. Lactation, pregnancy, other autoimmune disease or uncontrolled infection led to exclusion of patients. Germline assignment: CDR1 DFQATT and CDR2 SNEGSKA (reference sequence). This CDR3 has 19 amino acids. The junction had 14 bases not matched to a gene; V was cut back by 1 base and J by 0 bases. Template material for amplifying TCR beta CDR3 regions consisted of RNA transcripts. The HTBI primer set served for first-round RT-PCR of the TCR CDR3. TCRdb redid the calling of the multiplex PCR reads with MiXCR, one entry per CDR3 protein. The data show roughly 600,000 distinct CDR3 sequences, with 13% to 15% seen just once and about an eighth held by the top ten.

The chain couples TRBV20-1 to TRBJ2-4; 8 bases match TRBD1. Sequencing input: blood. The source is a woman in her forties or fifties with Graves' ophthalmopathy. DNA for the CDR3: TGCAGTGCTAGAGTAGGGACAGGCCTCGGTCTCTTAGCCAAAAACATTCAGTACTTC. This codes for CSARVGTGLGLLAKNIQYF.